The present entry profiles one TCR beta chain with its context. This clone was seen just once. There is no known antigen for this receptor. No base quality values were provided; no much bigger clone lies one nucleotide off. These data come from a study of T cell responses to AZD1222 COVID-19 vaccine (dated by TCRdb to about 2021). Describing the broader study: AZD1222 recipients with second doses at about 4 weeks or about 12 weeks were pooled, because spike-specific TCR depth and breadth did not differ between schedules. A total of 230 to 250 trial participants underwent TCR sequencing, of whom 207 received two doses of AZD1222 and around 26 received two doses of the MenACWY control vaccine. Trial participants were enrolled into age subgroups of 18-55, 56-69 and 70-plus years, which contained about 150, 28 and 57 TCR-sequenced participants, respectively. The study at large found these results: Conclusions about previously exposed vaccinees are limited because only six or seven AZD1222 recipients were SARS-CoV-2 seropositive at baseline. Because no samples from the day 14 peak response were available, repertoires could be characterized only after the peak T cell response. Reportedly, close to half of the unique spike-specific TCRs recognized epitopes lying outside the regions that are mutated in the B.1.351 and B.1.1.7 variants. Most participants were white British and females outnumbered males, and the authors suggested that clonal diversity may have been underestimated. The 56-69-year group was small, and its depth increase did not reach significance, likely because of low power. A significant rise in spike-specific TCR breadth and depth was observed after two AZD1222 doses relative to day 0 and relative to MenACWY recipients. Vaccine-associated CD4 TCRs spanned the whole spike protein, with dominant responses in regions 160-218 and 743-854.

Sample time point, as interpreted from the label and publication: baseline before first vaccination. Samples from vaccinated people were obtained from the UK trials COV001 and COV002, which included a single-blind randomized controlled phase 2/3 trial of AZD1222 (ChAdOx1 nCoV-19) in healthy adults. Trial participant PBMC samples were collected at day 0 and day 28 after the second dose for TCRbeta chain sequencing. The CDR3 regions of human TCRbeta chains were analyzed by immunosequencing. The study's processing was this. Repertoire TCRs were checked for matches against a reference library of SARS-CoV-2-specific TCRs that had been generated using the MIRA antigen-specificity platform. Breadth was defined as the fraction of unique TCRs that were SARS-CoV-2-associated. Depth was defined as the fraction of total T cells that were SARS-CoV-2-associated. Using the MIRA data, every spike-specific TCR was mapped to the spike region that the TCR reacted to and assigned to either a CD4 or a CD8 class. Log10-transformed breadth and depth values were compared by one-way ANOVA with Sidak's multiple comparisons tests. The immuneACCESS repertoire file appears here via TCRdb, limited to in-frame rearrangements. These files lack a portion of the clones; in checked studies, under half of the deficit traces to unresolved V genes, and the cause of the others is not known. V and J calls and clone size are those listed in that table; D and trimming were worked out from the DNA. The sample records under 130,000 clones, more than 70% of which are singletons. Around a tenth of the sample is held by the ten biggest clonotypes.

The sample in question was peripheral blood, obtained on day 0 of AZD1222 vaccination. The clonotype originates from an adult in good health.

The nucleotide sequence is given as TGTGCCAGCTCACCGGCAGGACCGCCTTTAGATGAGCAGTTCTTC. Its protein product is CASSPAGPPLDEQFF. The chain is made from TRBV18 and TRBJ2-1; the D gene lacks a confident call. The V end loses 3 bases and the J end loses 8 bases, and a stretch of 17 bases separates them. The germline V gene supplies CDR1 KGHSH and CDR2 LQKENI. From the cysteine up to the phenylalanine, the CDR3 has a length of 15 residues. Just the 45-base CDR3 DNA is kept, in frame starting at base 1.